The TCR beta chain described here comes from a study of T-cell memory formation after mild COVID-19. J gave up 0 bases and V 6 bases, and 10 bases lay outside the gene matches. In germline, CDR1 is DFQATT, CDR2 SNEGSKA (reference sequence). The CDR3 has 15 residues. TCRdb independently ran MiXCR on the 5' RACE reads; one entry per CDR3 protein. In the table there are around 250,000 distinct CDR3 sequences, around a tenth of which are singletons. V usage is TRBV20-1 and J usage is TRBJ1-2; 7 nucleotides line up with TRBD1. The material sequenced was PBMCs or a T cell subset sorted from them (not recorded which). The TCR sequence derives from a man aged 18 to 30 who had mild COVID-19 (a few samples of this study predate the infection). Cell type and time point are not known. Here the CDR3 reads CSALDREGANYGYTF. The CDR3 nucleotides read TGCAGTGCCCTAGACAGGGAGGGGGCTAACTATGGCTACACCTTC.